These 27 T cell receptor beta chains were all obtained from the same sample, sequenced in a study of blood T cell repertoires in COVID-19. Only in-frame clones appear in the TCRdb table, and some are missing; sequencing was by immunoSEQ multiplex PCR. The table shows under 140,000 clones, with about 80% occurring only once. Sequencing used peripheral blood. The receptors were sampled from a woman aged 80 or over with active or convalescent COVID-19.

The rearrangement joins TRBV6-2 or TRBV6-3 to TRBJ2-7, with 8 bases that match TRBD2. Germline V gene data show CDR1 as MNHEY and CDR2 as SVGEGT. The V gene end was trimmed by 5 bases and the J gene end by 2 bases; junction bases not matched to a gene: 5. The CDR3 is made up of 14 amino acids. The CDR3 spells CASSPGLAPYEQYF. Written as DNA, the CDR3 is TGTGCCAGCAGTCCCGGACTAGCACCCTACGAGCAGTACTTC.

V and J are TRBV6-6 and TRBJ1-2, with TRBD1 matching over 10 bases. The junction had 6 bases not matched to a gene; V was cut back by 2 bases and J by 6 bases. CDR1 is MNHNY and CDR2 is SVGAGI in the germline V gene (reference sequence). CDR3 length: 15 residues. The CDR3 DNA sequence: TGTGCCAGCAGTTACCAGGGACAGGGGAGGGATGGCTACACCTTC. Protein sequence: CASSYQGQGRDGYTF.

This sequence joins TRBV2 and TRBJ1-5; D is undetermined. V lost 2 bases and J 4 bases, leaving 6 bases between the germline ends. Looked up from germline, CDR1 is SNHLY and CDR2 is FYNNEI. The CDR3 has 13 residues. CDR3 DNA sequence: TGTGCCAGCAGTGAAAATCCGAATCAGCCCCAGCATTTT. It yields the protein CASSENPNQPQHF.

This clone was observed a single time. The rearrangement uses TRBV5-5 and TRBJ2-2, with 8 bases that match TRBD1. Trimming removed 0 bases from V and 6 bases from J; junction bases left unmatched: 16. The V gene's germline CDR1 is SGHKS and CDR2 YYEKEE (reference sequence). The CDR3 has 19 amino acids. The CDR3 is CASSLVGLSGQGAPGELFF. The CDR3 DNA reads TGTGCCAGCAGCTTGGTGGGATTGTCCGGCCAGGGGGCTCCCGGGGAGCTGTTTTTT.

The CDR3 loop is CASSLPQGLAGGYNEQFF. The CDR3 DNA follows: TGCGCCAGCAGCTTGCCCCAGGGACTAGCGGGGGGGTACAATGAGCAGTTCTTC. The chain is built from TRBV5-1 and TRBJ2-1; 16 bases agree with TRBD2. The J segment lost 4 bases and the V segment lost 1 base, leaving 5 bases of the junction unmatched. The CDR3 is 18 amino acids. In germline, CDR1 is SGHRS, CDR2 YFSETQ.

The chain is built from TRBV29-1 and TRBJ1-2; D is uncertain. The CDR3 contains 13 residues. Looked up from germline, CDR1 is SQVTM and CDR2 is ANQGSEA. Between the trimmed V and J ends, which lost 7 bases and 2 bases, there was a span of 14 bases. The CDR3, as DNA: TGCAGCGCCCGCCTGCCAAGCAACTATGGCTACACCTTC. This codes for CSARLPSNYGYTF.

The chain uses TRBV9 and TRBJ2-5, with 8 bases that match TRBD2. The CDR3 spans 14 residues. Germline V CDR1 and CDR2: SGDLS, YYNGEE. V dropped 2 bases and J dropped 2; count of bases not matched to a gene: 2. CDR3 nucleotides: TGTGCCAGCAGCGTGACTAGCGTTCAAGAGACCCAGTACTTC. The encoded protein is CASSVTSVQETQYF.

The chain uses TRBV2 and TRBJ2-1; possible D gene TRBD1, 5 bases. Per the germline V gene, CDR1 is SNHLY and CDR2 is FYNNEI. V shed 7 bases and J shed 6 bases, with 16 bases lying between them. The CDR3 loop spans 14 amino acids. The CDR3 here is CASIPGAAFNEQFF. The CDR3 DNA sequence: TGTGCCAGCATCCCTGGGGCCGCATTCAATGAGCAGTTCTTC.

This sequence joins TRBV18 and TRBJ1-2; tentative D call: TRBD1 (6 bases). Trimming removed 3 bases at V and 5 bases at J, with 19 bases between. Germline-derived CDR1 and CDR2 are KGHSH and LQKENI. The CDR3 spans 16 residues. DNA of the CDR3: TGTGCCAGCTCACCGGGGGCAGACTCCCGGTGGTATGGCTACACCTTC. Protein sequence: CASSPGADSRWYGYTF.

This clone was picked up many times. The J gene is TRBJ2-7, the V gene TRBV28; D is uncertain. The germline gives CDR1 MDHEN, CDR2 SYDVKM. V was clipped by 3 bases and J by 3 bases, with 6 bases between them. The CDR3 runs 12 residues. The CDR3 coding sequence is TGTGCCAGCAGTTTGTCCGGCTACGAGCAGTACTTC. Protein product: CASSLSGYEQYF. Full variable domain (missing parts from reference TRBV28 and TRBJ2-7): DVKVTQSSRYLVKRTGEKVFLECVQDMDHENMFWYRQDPGLGLRLIYFSYDVKMKEKGDIPEGYSVSREKKERFSLILESASTNQTSMYLCASSLSGYEQYFGPGTRLTVT.

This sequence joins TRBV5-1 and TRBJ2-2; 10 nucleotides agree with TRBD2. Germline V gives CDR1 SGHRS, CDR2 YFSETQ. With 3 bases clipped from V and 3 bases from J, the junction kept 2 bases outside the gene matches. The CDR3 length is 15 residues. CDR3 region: CASSSLAGDTGELFF. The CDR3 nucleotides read TGCGCCAGCAGCTCCCTAGCGGGAGACACCGGGGAGCTGTTTTTT. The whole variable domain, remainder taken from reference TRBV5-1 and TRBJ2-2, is KAGVTQTPRYLIKTRGQQVTLSCSPISGHRSVSWYQQTPGQGLQFLFEYFSETQRNKGNFPGRFSGRQFSNSRSEMNVSTLELGDSALYLCASSSLAGDTGELFFGEGSRLTVL.

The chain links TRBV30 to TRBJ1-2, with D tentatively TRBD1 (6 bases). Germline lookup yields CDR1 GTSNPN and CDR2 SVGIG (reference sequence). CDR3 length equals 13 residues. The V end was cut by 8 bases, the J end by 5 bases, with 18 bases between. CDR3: CAAAWGQGYGYTF. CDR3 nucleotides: TGTGCCGCAGCATGGGGGCAGGGGTATGGCTACACCTTC.

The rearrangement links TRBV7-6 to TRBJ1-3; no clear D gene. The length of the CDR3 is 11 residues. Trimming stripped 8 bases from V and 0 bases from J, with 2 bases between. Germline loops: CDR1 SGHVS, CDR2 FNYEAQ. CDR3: CASRSGNTIYF. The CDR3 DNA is TGTGCCAGCCGCTCTGGAAACACCATATATTTT.

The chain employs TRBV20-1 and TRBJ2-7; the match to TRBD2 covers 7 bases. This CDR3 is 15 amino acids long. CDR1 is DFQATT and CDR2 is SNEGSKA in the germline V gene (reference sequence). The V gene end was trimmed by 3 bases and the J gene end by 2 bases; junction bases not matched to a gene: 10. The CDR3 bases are TGCAGTGCTAGTGGTGAGGTTAGCGGGCCCTACGAGCAGTACTTC. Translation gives CSASGEVSGPYEQYF.

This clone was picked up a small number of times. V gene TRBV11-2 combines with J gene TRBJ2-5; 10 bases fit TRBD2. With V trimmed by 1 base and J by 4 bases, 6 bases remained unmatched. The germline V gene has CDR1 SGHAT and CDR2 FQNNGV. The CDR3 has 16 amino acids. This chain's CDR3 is CASSLGVSGRLETQYF. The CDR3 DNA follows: TGTGCCAGCAGCTTAGGGGTTAGCGGGAGGCTAGAGACCCAGTACTTC. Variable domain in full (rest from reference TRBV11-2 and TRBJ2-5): EAGVAQSPRYKIIEKRQSVAFWCNPISGHATLYWYQQILGQGPKLLIQFQNNGVVDDSQLPKDRFSAERLKGVDSTLKIQPAKLEDSAVYLCASSLGVSGRLETQYFGPGTRLLVL.

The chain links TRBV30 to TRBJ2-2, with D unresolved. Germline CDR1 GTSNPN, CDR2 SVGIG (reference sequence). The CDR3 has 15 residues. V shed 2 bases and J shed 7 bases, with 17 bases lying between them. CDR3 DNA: TGTGCCTGGAGTCGGCGGAGCTTGCTCTTCGGGGAGCTGTTTTTT. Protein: CAWSRRSLLFGELFF.

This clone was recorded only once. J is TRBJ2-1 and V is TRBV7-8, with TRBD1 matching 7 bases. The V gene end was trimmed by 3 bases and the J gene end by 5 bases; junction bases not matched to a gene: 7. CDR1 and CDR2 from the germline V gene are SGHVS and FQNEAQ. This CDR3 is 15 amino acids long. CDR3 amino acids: CASSFDRVRNNEQFF. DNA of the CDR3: TGTGCCAGCAGCTTCGACAGGGTAAGGAACAATGAGCAGTTCTTC.

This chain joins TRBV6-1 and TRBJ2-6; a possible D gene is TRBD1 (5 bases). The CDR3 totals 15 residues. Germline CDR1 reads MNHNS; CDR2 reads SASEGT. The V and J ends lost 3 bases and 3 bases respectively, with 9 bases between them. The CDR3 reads CASSDQGFGANVLTF. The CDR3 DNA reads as TGTGCCAGCAGTGATCAGGGTTTTGGGGCCAACGTCCTGACTTTC.

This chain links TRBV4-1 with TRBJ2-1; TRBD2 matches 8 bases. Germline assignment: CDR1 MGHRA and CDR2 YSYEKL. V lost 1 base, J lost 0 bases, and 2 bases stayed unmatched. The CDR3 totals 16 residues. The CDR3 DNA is TGCGCCAGCAGCCAAGTCGGGAGGGTCTCCTACAATGAGCAGTTCTTC. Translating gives CASSQVGRVSYNEQFF.

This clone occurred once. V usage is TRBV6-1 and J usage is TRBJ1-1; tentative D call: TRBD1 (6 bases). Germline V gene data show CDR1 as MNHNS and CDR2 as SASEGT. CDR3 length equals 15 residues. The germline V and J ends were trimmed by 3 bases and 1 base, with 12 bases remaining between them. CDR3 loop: CASSDPPDRNTEAFF. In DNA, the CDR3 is TGTGCCAGCAGTGACCCGCCGGACAGGAACACTGAAGCTTTCTTT.

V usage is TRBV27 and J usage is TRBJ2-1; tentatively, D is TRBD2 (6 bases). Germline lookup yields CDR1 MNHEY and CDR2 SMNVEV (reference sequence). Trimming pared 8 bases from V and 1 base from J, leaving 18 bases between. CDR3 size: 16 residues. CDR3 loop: CASGYGSPSSYNEQFF. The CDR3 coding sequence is TGTGCCAGCGGGTACGGGAGCCCAAGTTCCTACAATGAGCAGTTCTTC.

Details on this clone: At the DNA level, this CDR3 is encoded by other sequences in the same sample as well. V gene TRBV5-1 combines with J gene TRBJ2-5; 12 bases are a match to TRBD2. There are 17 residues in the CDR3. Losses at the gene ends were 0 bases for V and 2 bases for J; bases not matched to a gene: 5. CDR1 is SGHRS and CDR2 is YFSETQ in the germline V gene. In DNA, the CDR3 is TGCGCCAGCAGCTTGGTCCTAGCGGGAGGGCTTCAAGAGACCCAGTACTTC. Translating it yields CASSLVLAGGLQETQYF. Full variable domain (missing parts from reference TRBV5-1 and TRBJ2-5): KAGVTQTPRYLIKTRGQQVTLSCSPISGHRSVSWYQQTPGQGLQFLFEYFSETQRNKGNFPGRFSGRQFSNSRSEMNVSTLELGDSALYLCASSLVLAGGLQETQYFGPGTRLLVL.

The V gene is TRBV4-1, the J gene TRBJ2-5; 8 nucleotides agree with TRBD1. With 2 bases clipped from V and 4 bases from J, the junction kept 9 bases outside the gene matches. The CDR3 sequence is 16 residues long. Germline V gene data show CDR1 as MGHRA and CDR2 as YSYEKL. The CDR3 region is CASSQLRTGRGETQYF. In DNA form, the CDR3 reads TGCGCCAGCAGCCAACTTCGGACAGGGCGGGGAGAGACCCAGTACTTC.

CDR3 in amino acids: CASSPDRVLETQYF. CDR3 bases: TGTGCCAGCTCACCAGACAGGGTGTTGGAGACCCAGTACTTC. V and J are TRBV18 and TRBJ2-5, with TRBD1 identical over 7 bases. The CDR3 is 14 amino acids. V shed 2 bases, J shed 5 bases, and the junction held 5 bases outside the gene matches. CDR1 KGHSH and CDR2 LQKENI come from the germline V gene.

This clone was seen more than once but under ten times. CDR3 sequence: CAISAQGMQETQYF. For the CDR3, the DNA is TGTGCCATCAGTGCCCAGGGTATGCAAGAGACCCAGTACTTC. This chain links TRBV10-3 with TRBJ2-5; D possibly corresponds to TRBD1 (5 bases). V lost 4 bases and J lost 2, with 11 bases in between. Germline V CDR1 and CDR2: ENHRY, SYGVKD. The CDR3 has 14 amino acids.

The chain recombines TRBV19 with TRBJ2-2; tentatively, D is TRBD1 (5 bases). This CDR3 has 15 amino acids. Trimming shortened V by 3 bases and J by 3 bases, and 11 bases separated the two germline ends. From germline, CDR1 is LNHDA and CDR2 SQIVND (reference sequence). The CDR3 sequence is CASSMVQVDTGELFF. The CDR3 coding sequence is TGTGCCAGTAGTATGGTACAGGTGGACACCGGGGAGCTGTTTTTT.

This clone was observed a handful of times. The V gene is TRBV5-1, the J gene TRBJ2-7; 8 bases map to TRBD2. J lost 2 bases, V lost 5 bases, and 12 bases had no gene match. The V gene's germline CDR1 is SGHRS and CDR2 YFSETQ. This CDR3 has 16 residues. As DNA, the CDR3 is TGCGCCAGCAGTCCACAAACGACTAGCGAAACCTACGAGCAGTACTTC. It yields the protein CASSPQTTSETYEQYF.